This T cell receptor beta chain was identified during a study of CD8+ T cells in alopecia areata. Following extraction, RNA underwent reverse transcription to cDNA, which served as the sequencing template. Here immunoSEQ multiplex PCR was the method, and the copy in TCRdb shows in-frame clones only, minus some. The sample records under 300,000 clones, around 67% being singletons. The V and J ends lost 2 bases and 7 bases, in that order; junction bases with no gene match: 4. CDR3 length: 14 amino acids. This clone showed up just a few times. Those with alopecia areata gave lesional scalp punch biopsies and peripheral blood.

This specimen consisted of CD4+ T cells sorted from blood, obtained at week 0. This receptor was taken from a human donor with alopecia areata. The chain links TRBV23-1 to TRBJ2-1; TRBD1 agrees at 8 bases. TRBV23-1 is flagged as an ORF with uncertain function. Written as DNA, the CDR3 is TGCGCCAGCAGTCAACAGGGGGCCCGGAATGAGCAGTTCTTC. This codes for CASSQQGARNEQFF.